This T cell receptor beta chain was captured in a study of blood T cell repertoires in COVID-19. Study information: From the United States, Italy and Spain came samples of acute and convalescent COVID-19. T cells, B-cell-depleted T cells, or PBMCs supplied cDNA or gDNA.

The CDR3 is made up of 12 amino acids. In germline, CDR1 is MNHNY, CDR2 SVGAGI (reference sequence). V lost 8 bases, J lost 3 bases, and 10 bases lay in between. In the source study's methods: The assay estimated nucleated cells by amplifying reference gene primers. The repertoire was sequenced with immunoSEQ multiplex PCR; TCRdb's copy has only in-frame clones and lacks some. V and J calls and clone size are given by that table; D and trimming were obtained from the DNA. This sample has 97,000 or so clones, with about 72% found just once. The TCR comes from a man in his 60s with active or convalescent COVID-19. V usage is TRBV6-6 and J usage is TRBJ1-2; maybe TRBD1 (6 bases). Sequenced material: peripheral blood. In nucleotides, the CDR3 is TGTGCCAGCGCTCCAGGGGACTATGGCTACACCTTC. It specifies CASAPGDYGYTF.